This is a list of T cell receptor beta chains from one sample in a study of cytomegalovirus exposure and HLA in healthy donors. Data came from immunoSEQ multiplex PCR; TCRdb stores just in-frame clones and leaves some out. The repertoire holds about 200,000 clones, with roughly 84% as singletons. Source material: PBMCs. These receptors were collected from a man aged 45-65 years in good health and CMV-seronegative. Both conserved end residues are part of each CDR3. Each record gives: D gene, J gene, V gene, clone size, CDR3 protein, CDR3 DNA. The D gene is left open where the match is weak. The size of a clone is reported for some rows only, either as once, few or many, or as a class for expanded clones.

d_gene: TRBD2; j_gene: TRBJ2-3; v_gene: TRBV27; abundance: -; CDR3aa: CASRKPGLAGGRDTQYF; CDR3nt: TGTGCCAGCAGAAAACCGGGACTAGCGGGAGGGCGGGATACGCAGTATTTT
d_gene: -; j_gene: TRBJ1-2; v_gene: TRBV5-4; abundance: -; CDR3aa: CASSGGQLVLYGYTF; CDR3nt: TGTGCCAGCAGCGGAGGACAGCTTGTCCTCTATGGCTACACCTTC
d_gene: TRBD2; j_gene: TRBJ2-1; v_gene: TRBV5-1; abundance: few; CDR3aa: CASSLTSGSSDEQFF; CDR3nt: TGCGCCAGCAGCTTGACTAGCGGGAGTTCCGATGAGCAGTTCTTC
d_gene: -; j_gene: TRBJ1-6; v_gene: TRBV28; abundance: -; CDR3aa: CASNDQGSTSSYNSPLHF; CDR3nt: TGTGCCAGCAATGACCAGGGGTCTACGAGCTCCTATAATTCACCCCTCCACTTT
d_gene: TRBD2; j_gene: TRBJ2-1; v_gene: TRBV5-1; abundance: -; CDR3aa: CASSGGGLAGVANEQFF; CDR3nt: TGCGCCAGCAGCGGAGGGGGACTAGCGGGAGTTGCCAATGAGCAGTTCTTC
d_gene: TRBD2; j_gene: TRBJ2-3; v_gene: TRBV7-9; abundance: -; CDR3aa: CASSFALGLAGATQYF; CDR3nt: TGTGCCAGCAGCTTTGCCCTTGGACTAGCGGGAGCTACGCAGTATTTT
d_gene: -; j_gene: TRBJ2-1; v_gene: TRBV9; abundance: -; CDR3aa: CASSVDVSGAYNEQFF; CDR3nt: TGTGCCAGCAGCGTAGACGTAAGCGGTGCCTACAATGAGCAGTTCTTC
d_gene: TRBD2; j_gene: TRBJ2-1; v_gene: TRBV7-6; abundance: once; CDR3aa: CASSLDGTSGGNEQFF; CDR3nt: TGTGCCAGCAGCTTAGATGGGACTAGCGGCGGCAATGAGCAGTTCTTC
d_gene: TRBD1; j_gene: TRBJ1-5; v_gene: TRBV19; abundance: -; CDR3aa: CASSGGTGGSNQPQHF; CDR3nt: TGTGCCAGTAGTGGCGGGACAGGGGGTAGCAATCAGCCCCAGCATTTT
d_gene: -; j_gene: TRBJ2-1; v_gene: TRBV29-1; abundance: -; CDR3aa: CSVEGWPSYNEQFF; CDR3nt: TGCAGCGTTGAAGGCTGGCCCTCATACAATGAGCAGTTCTTC
d_gene: TRBD1; j_gene: TRBJ2-1; v_gene: TRBV7-6; abundance: -; CDR3aa: CASSRQGYNEQFF; CDR3nt: TGTGCCAGCAGCAGACAGGGATACAATGAGCAGTTCTTC
d_gene: TRBD1; j_gene: TRBJ2-7; v_gene: TRBV27; abundance: -; CDR3aa: CASSPTGTGSYEQYF; CDR3nt: TGTGCCAGCAGTCCGACCGGGACAGGCTCCTACGAGCAGTACTTC
d_gene: -; j_gene: TRBJ1-2; v_gene: TRBV4-1; abundance: -; CDR3aa: CASSQDFADGYTF; CDR3nt: TGCGCCAGCAGCCAAGATTTCGCGGATGGCTACACCTTC
d_gene: TRBD2; j_gene: TRBJ2-1; v_gene: TRBV7-3; abundance: -; CDR3aa: CASSPTLAGSMNEQFF; CDR3nt: TGTGCCAGCAGCCCCACCCTAGCGGGAAGTATGAATGAGCAGTTCTTC
d_gene: -; j_gene: TRBJ1-1; v_gene: TRBV28; abundance: -; CDR3aa: CASSPGVSRAFF; CDR3nt: TGTGCCAGCAGCCCCGGAGTTTCGCGAGCTTTCTTT
d_gene: -; j_gene: TRBJ2-5; v_gene: TRBV18; abundance: -; CDR3aa: CASSPPSRRETQYF; CDR3nt: TGTGCCAGCTCACCACCGTCGCGGAGGGAGACCCAGTACTTC
d_gene: TRBD2; j_gene: TRBJ2-7; v_gene: TRBV27; abundance: -; CDR3aa: CASRIAGAYEQYF; CDR3nt: TGTGCCAGCAGAATAGCGGGAGCCTACGAGCAGTACTTC
d_gene: -; j_gene: TRBJ1-5; v_gene: TRBV19; abundance: few; CDR3aa: CASSITDLDQPQHF; CDR3nt: TGTGCCAGTAGTATAACAGACCTCGACCAGCCCCAGCATTTT
d_gene: -; j_gene: TRBJ2-2; v_gene: TRBV27; abundance: -; CDR3aa: CASSLSRNTGELFF; CDR3nt: TGTGCCAGCAGTTTATCGAGAAACACCGGGGAGCTGTTTTTT
d_gene: TRBD1; j_gene: TRBJ2-2; v_gene: TRBV6-5; abundance: -; CDR3aa: CASSKGTGTTGELFF; CDR3nt: TGTGCCAGCAGTAAAGGGACAGGGACCACCGGGGAGCTGTTTTTT
d_gene: -; j_gene: TRBJ1-5; v_gene: TRBV28; abundance: -; CDR3aa: CASSFLNQPQHF; CDR3nt: TGTGCCAGCAGTTTCCTAAATCAGCCCCAGCATTTT
d_gene: TRBD1; j_gene: TRBJ2-1; v_gene: TRBV18; abundance: -; CDR3aa: CASSPGQGAYNEQFF; CDR3nt: TGTGCCAGCTCACCGGGACAGGGGGCCTACAATGAGCAGTTCTTC
d_gene: TRBD1; j_gene: TRBJ1-1; v_gene: TRBV10-3; abundance: -; CDR3aa: CAISGVPAVTGGLNTEAFF; CDR3nt: TGTGCCATCAGTGGTGTTCCGGCCGTGACAGGGGGCCTGAACACTGAAGCTTTCTTT
d_gene: -; j_gene: TRBJ1-2; v_gene: TRBV7-3; abundance: -; CDR3aa: CASSLSLNYGYTF; CDR3nt: TGTGCCAGCAGCTTAAGTCTAAACTATGGCTACACCTTC
d_gene: -; j_gene: TRBJ2-7; v_gene: TRBV12-2; abundance: -; CDR3aa: CASRLGDRYYEQYF; CDR3nt: TGTGCAAGTCGCTTAGGGGACAGATACTACGAGCAGTACTTC
d_gene: -; j_gene: TRBJ2-7; v_gene: TRBV6-5; abundance: -; CDR3aa: CASRRGGVGEQYF; CDR3nt: TGTGCCAGCAGAAGAGGGGGGGTTGGGGAGCAGTACTTC
d_gene: TRBD2; j_gene: TRBJ2-1; v_gene: TRBV5-4; abundance: -; CDR3aa: CASSLSSGSFNEQFF; CDR3nt: TGTGCCAGCAGCCTATCCAGCGGGAGTTTCAATGAGCAGTTCTTC
d_gene: TRBD1; j_gene: TRBJ2-5; v_gene: TRBV5-6; abundance: -; CDR3aa: CASSSAGTGFQETQYF; CDR3nt: TGTGCCAGCAGCTCGGCCGGGACAGGGTTCCAAGAGACCCAGTACTTC
d_gene: -; j_gene: TRBJ1-1; v_gene: TRBV7-9; abundance: few; CDR3aa: CASSFMGENTEAFF; CDR3nt: TGTGCCAGCAGCTTTATGGGCGAGAACACTGAAGCTTTCTTT
d_gene: TRBD1; j_gene: TRBJ2-5; v_gene: TRBV5-6; abundance: -; CDR3aa: CASSLWTGPQETQYF; CDR3nt: TGTGCCAGCAGCTTGTGGACAGGCCCTCAAGAGACCCAGTACTTC
d_gene: TRBD1; j_gene: TRBJ2-5; v_gene: TRBV5-4; abundance: -; CDR3aa: CASSRDRGGETQYF; CDR3nt: TGTGCCAGCAGCCGGGACAGGGGGGGAGAGACCCAGTACTTC
d_gene: TRBD2; j_gene: TRBJ2-1; v_gene: TRBV15; abundance: -; CDR3aa: CATSRELAGADEQFF; CDR3nt: TGTGCCACCAGCAGAGAACTAGCGGGGGCGGATGAGCAGTTCTTC